This entry is about one T cell receptor (beta chain). Its antigen is not identified. There are 15 residues in the CDR3. In germline, CDR1 is SGHTA, CDR2 FQGNSA. The V and J ends lost 1 base and 3 bases, in that order; junction bases with no gene match: 4. ViraFEST assay sequencing came after antigen-specific CD4+ T cells were expanded with viral peptide pools. Researchers isolated CD4+ T cells once approximately ten days of culture had elapsed. The person had a PCR-confirmed SARS-CoV-2 infection during March to December 2020. Cultures used a few million PBMC per well, approximately 9.5 IU/ml IL-2 and approximately 11 ug/ml peptides. Cultures given an HIV-1 Nef peptide pool acted as the negative control. These data belong to a study of vaccination effects on CD4 cells after COVID-19. Profiled with immunoSEQ multiplex PCR; TCRdb holds only in-frame clones, not every one. The sample contains 60,000 to 75,000 clones, around 72% of which appear only once.

The sequence was collected from a human donor who had a prior SARS-CoV-2 infection. The chain has TRBV7-2 and TRBJ2-7, with TRBD1 matching over 9 bases. Sample: CD4+ T cells from PBMCs cultured with HIV peptides, taken before COVID-19 vaccination. Subset specified: HIV-1 Nef peptide pool negative control/reference culture. CDR3 nucleotide sequence: TGTGCCAGCAGCTTAGGGACAGGGGCGTACTACGAGCAGTACTTC. Translating gives CASSLGTGAYYEQYF.